The T cell receptor beta chain described here comes from a study of beta chain features in type 1 diabetes. Sequencing targeted expressed TCRB transcripts, as all isolated RNA had been reverse transcribed. The table came from immunoSEQ multiplex PCR; TCRdb's copy has only in-frame clones and leaves some out. The data show more than 150,000 clones, roughly 11% seen once. General study points: The similarity of naive, central memory and Treg TCRB repertoires appeared greater among patients than among healthy donors.

In the case of this clone: As yet, its antigen is unknown. This CDR3 is also generated by other DNA sequences in the sample.

The length of the CDR3 is 14 residues. Looked up from germline, CDR1 is MNHNS and CDR2 is SASEGT. The V and J ends lost 4 bases and 3 bases, in that order; junction bases with no gene match: 3. Via the markers CD45RO/CCR7/CD25/CD127/CD95/CD27, stem cell-like memory, regulatory, central memory and naive CD4+ cells were sorted. This clonotype was obtained from a man younger than 30 in good health. V is TRBV6-1 and J is TRBJ2-3, with 8 bases fitting TRBD1. The sequenced sample consisted of central memory CD4+ T cells from blood. In nucleotides, the CDR3 is TGTGCCAGCAGTGCCAGGACAGGGACAGATACGCAGTATTTT. This gives the protein CASSARTGTDTQYF.